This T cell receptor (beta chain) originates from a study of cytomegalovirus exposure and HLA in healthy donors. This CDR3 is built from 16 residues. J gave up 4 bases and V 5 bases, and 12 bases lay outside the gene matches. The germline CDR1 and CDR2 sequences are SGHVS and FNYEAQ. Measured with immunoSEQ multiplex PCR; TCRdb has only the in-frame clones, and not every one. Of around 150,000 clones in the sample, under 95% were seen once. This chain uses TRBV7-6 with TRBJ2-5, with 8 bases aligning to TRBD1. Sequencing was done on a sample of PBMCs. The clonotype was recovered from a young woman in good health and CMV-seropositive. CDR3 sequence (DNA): TGTGCCAGCAGCACTTTGGCTCGCACAGGGGGAGAGACCCAGTACTTC. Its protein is CASSTLARTGGETQYF.